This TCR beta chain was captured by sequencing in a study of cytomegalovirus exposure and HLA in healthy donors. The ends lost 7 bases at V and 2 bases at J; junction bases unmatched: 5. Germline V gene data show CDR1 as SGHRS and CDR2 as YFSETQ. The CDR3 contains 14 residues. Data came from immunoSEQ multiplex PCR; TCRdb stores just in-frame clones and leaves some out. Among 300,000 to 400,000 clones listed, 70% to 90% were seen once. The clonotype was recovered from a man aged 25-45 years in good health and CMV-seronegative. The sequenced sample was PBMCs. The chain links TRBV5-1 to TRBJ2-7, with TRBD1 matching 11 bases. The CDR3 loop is CASDRDRGTYEQYF. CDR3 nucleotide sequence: TGCGCCAGCGACCGGGACAGGGGGACCTACGAGCAGTACTTC.